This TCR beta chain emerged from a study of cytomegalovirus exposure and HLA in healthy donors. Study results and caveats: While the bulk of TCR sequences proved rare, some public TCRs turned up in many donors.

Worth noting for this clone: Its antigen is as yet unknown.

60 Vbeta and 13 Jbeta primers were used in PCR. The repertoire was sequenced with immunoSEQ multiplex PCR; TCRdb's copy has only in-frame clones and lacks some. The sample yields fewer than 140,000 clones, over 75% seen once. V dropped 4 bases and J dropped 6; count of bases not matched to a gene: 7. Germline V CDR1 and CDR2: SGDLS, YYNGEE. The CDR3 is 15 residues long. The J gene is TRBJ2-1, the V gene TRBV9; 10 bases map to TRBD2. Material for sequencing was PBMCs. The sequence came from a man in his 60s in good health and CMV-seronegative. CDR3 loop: CASSYSGGPLNEQFF. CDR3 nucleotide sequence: TGTGCCAGCAGCTATAGCGGGGGGCCCCTCAATGAGCAGTTCTTC.